These 27 T cell receptor beta chains originate from one sample sequenced in a study of cytomegalovirus exposure and HLA in healthy donors. The PCR ran on 60 Vbeta and 13 Jbeta primers. The method was immunoSEQ multiplex PCR; TCRdb's version includes in-frame clones alone and lacks a portion of them. The sample records 150,000 to 200,000 clones, 75% being singletons. Sequences were obtained from PBMCs. The receptors were gathered from a woman between 45 and 65 years old in good health and CMV-seropositive.

The rearrangement uses TRBV7-9 and TRBJ1-1; D may be TRBD1 (5 bases). The CDR3 totals 12 residues. Germline V gene lookup returns CDR1 SEHNR and CDR2 FQNEAQ (reference sequence). The V and J ends lost 5 bases and 7 bases respectively, with 11 bases between them. This chain's CDR3 is CASSLGAREAFF. DNA of the CDR3: TGTGCCAGCAGCCTAGGGGCCCGTGAAGCTTTCTTT.

This clone was seen a few times. The J gene is TRBJ2-1, the V gene TRBV9; 7 nucleotides match TRBD1. This CDR3 is 14 amino acids long. The trim removed 2 bases at V and 9 bases at J, leaving 8 bases unmatched. The germline V gene encodes CDR1 SGDLS and CDR2 YYNGEE. CDR3: CASSVLSTGCEQFF. The CDR3 coding sequence is TGTGCCAGCAGCGTCCTATCGACAGGGTGTGAGCAGTTCTTC.

The CDR3 bases are TGCAGCGCCTTAGCGGGGACGGGCTTTGAGCAGTTCTTC. Translating it yields CSALAGTGFEQFF. V usage is TRBV29-1 and J usage is TRBJ2-1; 8 positions match TRBD2. The CDR3 is 13 amino acids. CDR1 and CDR2 (germline): SQVTM, ANQGSEA. Unmatched junction bases numbered 11, after V lost 7 bases and J lost 9 bases.

The V and J genes are TRBV19 and TRBJ1-1; D is unclear. There are 12 residues in the CDR3. V lost 3 bases to trimming and J lost 8 bases, with 10 bases between them. The germline V gene encodes CDR1 LNHDA and CDR2 SQIVND (reference sequence). The CDR3 protein is CASSMLGSEAFF. In DNA, the CDR3 is TGTGCCAGTAGTATGCTCGGGTCGGAAGCTTTCTTT.

This rearrangement joins TRBV19 to TRBJ2-7, with 8 bases matching TRBD1. CDR3 length: 16 residues. The V and J ends lost 5 bases and 0 bases, in that order; junction bases with no gene match: 9. The V gene's germline CDR1 is LNHDA and CDR2 SQIVND (reference sequence). CDR3 protein: CASSGGSGQGSYEQYF. Written as DNA, the CDR3 is TGTGCCAGTAGTGGGGGCAGCGGACAGGGCTCCTACGAGCAGTACTTC.

The rearrangement uses TRBV6-6 and TRBJ1-2, with 8 bases identical to TRBD1. The V gene's germline CDR1 is MNHNY and CDR2 SVGAGI (reference sequence). The CDR3 length is 14 residues. The V segment lost 6 bases and the J segment 0 bases; nucleotides outside the gene matches: 3. The CDR3 DNA sequence: TGTGCCAGCAGCAGGACAGGGACTAACTATGGCTACACCTTC. Amino acid sequence: CASSRTGTNYGYTF.

This sequence joins TRBV4-1 and TRBJ2-1, with TRBD2 identical over 9 bases. The CDR3 extends over 16 amino acids. V lost 1 base, J lost 3 bases, and 4 bases stayed unmatched. CDR1 and CDR2 from the germline V gene are MGHRA and YSYEKL. CDR3 in DNA: TGCGCCAGCAGCCAAGCGGGTAGCGGGGGCTACAATGAGCAGTTCTTC. It specifies CASSQAGSGGYNEQFF.

The chain uses TRBV4-1 and TRBJ2-2; 7 bases align to TRBD1. V shed 1 base and J 9 bases; nucleotides not matched to a gene: 8. Per the germline V gene, CDR1 is MGHRA and CDR2 is YSYEKL. This CDR3 contains 15 residues. In nucleotides, the CDR3 is TGCGCCAGCAGCCAAGGAAGACAGGGAGTCCGGGAGCTGTTTTTT. Encoded protein: CASSQGRQGVRELFF.

V and J are TRBV6-1 and TRBJ2-4; 7 bases line up with TRBD1. The CDR3 contains 19 residues. Germline loops: CDR1 MNHNS, CDR2 SASEGT. Trimming removed 0 bases from V and 0 bases from J; junction bases left unmatched: 11. The CDR3 loop reads CASSEAARGLSLAKNIQYF. CDR3 sequence (DNA): TGTGCCAGCAGTGAAGCGGCCAGGGGGTTATCCCTAGCCAAAAACATTCAGTACTTC.

The V gene is TRBV5-1, the J gene TRBJ2-1; TRBD1 aligns across 8 bases. The trim removed 4 bases at V and 7 bases at J, leaving 10 bases unmatched. Germline V CDR1 and CDR2: SGHRS, YFSETQ. The CDR3 length is 15 residues. The CDR3, as DNA: TGCGCCAGCAGCGCCGGGACAGGTGCCCCTAATGAGCAGTTCTTC. Its translation is CASSAGTGAPNEQFF.

The V and J genes are TRBV27 and TRBJ2-7; 12 positions agree with TRBD2. In germline, CDR1 is MNHEY, CDR2 SMNVEV (reference sequence). The CDR3 runs to 15 residues. V was clipped by 5 bases and J by 3 bases; unmatched bases: 5. In DNA, the CDR3 is TGTGCCAGCAGTCCCACTAGCGGGGGGCTCTACGAGCAGTACTTC. As protein: CASSPTSGGLYEQYF.

This clone has a single count. This chain joins TRBV30 and TRBJ1-1; 8 bases are shared with TRBD1. J was trimmed by 4 bases and V by 5 bases; bases with no gene match: 6. The CDR3 length is 13 residues. Germline values: CDR1 GTSNPN, CDR2 SVGIG (reference sequence). This CDR3 is CAWEGQASTEAFF. The CDR3 DNA is TGTGCCTGGGAGGGACAGGCCAGCACTGAAGCTTTCTTT.

The chain is built from TRBV2 and TRBJ2-1; TRBD1 is a possible D gene (6 bases). V was trimmed by 3 bases and J by 4 bases, leaving 10 bases between them. This CDR3 has 14 residues. Germline CDR1 reads SNHLY; CDR2 reads FYNNEI. The CDR3 loop reads CASSETGNYNEQFF. The CDR3 nucleotides read TGTGCCAGCAGTGAGACAGGAAATTACAATGAGCAGTTCTTC.

Note on this clone: The junction departs from the called germline gene at one end, perhaps through a read error. Other nucleotide sequences from this sample produce the same CDR3. The chain combines TRBV19 with TRBJ1-2, with D perhaps matching TRBD1 (6 bases). Germline CDR1 LNHDA, CDR2 SQIVND (reference sequence). The CDR3 extends over 12 amino acids. The CDR3 DNA reads TGCGCCAGTAGTATGGGAGAGACAGGTTTTACCTTC. It codes for CASSMGETGFTF.

The chain uses TRBV2 and TRBJ1-6; D is undetermined. Germline V gives CDR1 SNHLY, CDR2 FYNNEI. The V end was cut by 5 bases, the J end by 5 bases, with 16 bases between. CDR3 length: 16 amino acids. The CDR3 DNA sequence: TGTGCCAGCAGTCAACGGGGAGGAGGGAATAATTCACCCCTCCACTTT. As protein: CASSQRGGGNNSPLHF.

The J gene is TRBJ1-1, the V gene TRBV27; possible D gene TRBD1, 6 bases. V was pared by 3 bases and J by 4 bases, with 18 bases between. This CDR3 comprises 16 residues. Looked up from germline, CDR1 is MNHEY and CDR2 is SMNVEV (reference sequence). CDR3 sequence: CASSFRGGKAGTEAFF. The CDR3, as DNA: TGTGCCAGCAGTTTCCGGGGGGGCAAGGCCGGCACTGAAGCTTTCTTT.

This sequence joins TRBV7-2 and TRBJ1-5; TRBD1 matches at 9 bases. Germline values: CDR1 SGHTA, CDR2 FQGNSA. This CDR3 is 15 amino acids long. After removal of 4 bases from V and 7 bases from J, the junction contained 8 bases not matched to a gene. CDR3 region: CASSSPTGGSQPQHF. The CDR3 nucleotides read TGTGCCAGCAGCTCACCGACAGGGGGATCACAGCCCCAGCATTTT.

The chain has TRBV4-2 and TRBJ2-3; TRBD2 agrees at 10 bases. V shed 0 bases and J 3 bases; nucleotides not matched to a gene: 3. This CDR3 is 16 amino acids long. Germline CDR1 is LGHNA and CDR2 is YNFKEQ. The CDR3 sequence: CASSQESGGATDTQYF. CDR3 coding DNA: TGTGCCAGCAGCCAAGAAAGCGGGGGGGCGACAGATACGCAGTATTTT.

The J gene is TRBJ1-2, the V gene TRBV6-1, with a tentative D call TRBD1 (6 bases). Trimming shortened V by 6 bases and J by 2 bases, and 10 bases separated the two germline ends. The CDR3 covers 13 residues. In germline, CDR1 is MNHNS, CDR2 SASEGT. The CDR3 reads CASRVTGNYGYTF. CDR3 bases: TGTGCCAGCAGAGTGACAGGCAACTATGGCTACACCTTC.

This clone has just a few counts. An end of the junction differs from the germline gene, which may be a read error. Here the CDR3 DNA reads TGTTCCAGCAGCTCAGACTCCGGGACAGGGACTTCACCCCTCCACTTT. Translated, it gives CSSSSDSGTGTSPLHF. V gene TRBV7-9 combines with J gene TRBJ1-6; TRBD1 agrees at 9 bases. The CDR3 extends over 16 amino acids. From germline, CDR1 is SEHNR and CDR2 FQNEAQ (reference sequence).

This chain joins TRBV27 and TRBJ2-3, with 7 bases identical to TRBD2. This CDR3 has 14 amino acids. V lost 5 bases and J lost 5; bases outside the gene matches: 7. Germline V gene sequence: CDR1 MNHEY, CDR2 SMNVEV (reference sequence). The CDR3 DNA is TGTGCCAGCAGTGGGAGGGGCCTCGGAGATACGCAGTATTTT. This encodes CASSGRGLGDTQYF.

The V gene is TRBV5-1, the J gene TRBJ1-1; TRBD1 might be the D (5 bases). The CDR3 has 14 residues. V lost 3 bases and J 4 bases, leaving 13 bases between the germline ends. In germline, CDR1 is SGHRS, CDR2 YFSETQ. CDR3 sequence reads: CASSWAGGSTEAFF. The CDR3 region has the DNA TGCGCCAGCAGCTGGGCGGGGGGTTCCACTGAAGCTTTCTTT.

This chain uses TRBV19 with TRBJ2-7; D is perhaps TRBD1 (8 bases). The germline V gene has CDR1 LNHDA and CDR2 SQIVND (reference sequence). The V end lost 4 bases, the J end lost 0 bases, and 13 bases lay between the germline ends. The CDR3 has 15 residues. In nucleotides, the CDR3 is TGTGCCAGTAGTACGGACAGGGAGGGCTCCTACGAGCAGTACTTC. It yields the protein CASSTDREGSYEQYF.

The V call is TRBV5-8, the J call TRBJ1-5, with 9 bases matching TRBD1. Germline V lookup: CDR1 SGHTS, CDR2 YDEGEE. This CDR3 contains 14 residues. Trimming took 4 bases from V and 5 from J; bases not matched to a gene: 4. CDR3 amino acids: CASSRRTGDQPQHF. CDR3 in DNA: TGTGCCAGCAGCCGGAGGACAGGGGATCAGCCCCAGCATTTT. Complete variable domain (other parts from reference TRBV5-8 and TRBJ1-5): EAGVTQSPTHLIKTRGQQATLRCSPISGHTSVYWYQQALGLGLQFLLWYDEGEERNRGNFPPRFSGRQFPNYSSELNVNALELEDSALYLCASSRRTGDQPQHFGDGTRLSIL.

The chain joins TRBV27 to TRBJ1-6; 8 nucleotides match TRBD1. Germline V gives CDR1 MNHEY, CDR2 SMNVEV (reference sequence). The CDR3 is made up of 13 amino acids. Trimming took 3 bases from V and 11 from J; bases not matched to a gene: 3. The CDR3 region is CASSFGTGTPLHF. For the CDR3, the DNA is TGTGCCAGCAGTTTTGGGACAGGTACACCCCTCCACTTT.

The rearrangement joins TRBV6-1 to TRBJ1-6; TRBD1 matches at 8 bases. Trimming removed 5 bases from V and 8 bases from J; junction bases left unmatched: 8. Per the germline V gene, CDR1 is MNHNS and CDR2 is SASEGT. This CDR3 spans 15 amino acids. DNA for the CDR3: TGTGCCAGCAGTTTTTCACAGGGGGTTGATTCACCCCTCCACTTT. Encoded protein: CASSFSQGVDSPLHF.

The V gene is TRBV5-6, the J gene TRBJ1-6, with 7 bases identical to TRBD1. Germline lookup yields CDR1 SGHDT and CDR2 YYEEEE. Trimming removed 0 bases from V and 3 bases from J; junction bases left unmatched: 0. The CDR3 is 15 amino acids. Here the CDR3 DNA reads TGTGCCAGCAGCTTGGGGACAGGCTATAATTCACCCCTCCACTTT. It is translated as CASSLGTGYNSPLHF.